Listed here is a single T cell receptor (beta chain). The antigen is not known. CDR1 and CDR2 from the germline V gene are SGHAT and FQNNGV. This CDR3 region has 15 residues. V lost 3 bases, J lost 2 bases, and 13 bases lay in between. The data were obtained in a study of T cell responses to AZD1222 COVID-19 vaccine. Study details: Second-dose intervals of approximately 4 or approximately 12 weeks were pooled. The study, taken as a whole, reports: AZD1222 recipients seropositive at baseline numbered only six or seven. Researchers report vaccine-associated CD4 TCRs spanning spike, with dominance at 160-218 and 743-854. Scientists sampled the repertoires only once the peak T cell response had passed.

TCRdb's copy holds only in-frame clones and misses some; the assay was immunoSEQ multiplex PCR. The sample records 130,000 or so clones, roughly nine tenths being singletons. This TCR came from an adult in good health. This specimen was peripheral blood, taken on day 0 of AZD1222 vaccination. The chain is built from TRBV11-2 and TRBJ1-1; possibly TRBD1 for D (5 bases). For the CDR3, the DNA is TGTGCCAGCAGCTTTAGCCCGACAGCCAACACTGAAGCTTTCTTT. Translation gives CASSFSPTANTEAFF.